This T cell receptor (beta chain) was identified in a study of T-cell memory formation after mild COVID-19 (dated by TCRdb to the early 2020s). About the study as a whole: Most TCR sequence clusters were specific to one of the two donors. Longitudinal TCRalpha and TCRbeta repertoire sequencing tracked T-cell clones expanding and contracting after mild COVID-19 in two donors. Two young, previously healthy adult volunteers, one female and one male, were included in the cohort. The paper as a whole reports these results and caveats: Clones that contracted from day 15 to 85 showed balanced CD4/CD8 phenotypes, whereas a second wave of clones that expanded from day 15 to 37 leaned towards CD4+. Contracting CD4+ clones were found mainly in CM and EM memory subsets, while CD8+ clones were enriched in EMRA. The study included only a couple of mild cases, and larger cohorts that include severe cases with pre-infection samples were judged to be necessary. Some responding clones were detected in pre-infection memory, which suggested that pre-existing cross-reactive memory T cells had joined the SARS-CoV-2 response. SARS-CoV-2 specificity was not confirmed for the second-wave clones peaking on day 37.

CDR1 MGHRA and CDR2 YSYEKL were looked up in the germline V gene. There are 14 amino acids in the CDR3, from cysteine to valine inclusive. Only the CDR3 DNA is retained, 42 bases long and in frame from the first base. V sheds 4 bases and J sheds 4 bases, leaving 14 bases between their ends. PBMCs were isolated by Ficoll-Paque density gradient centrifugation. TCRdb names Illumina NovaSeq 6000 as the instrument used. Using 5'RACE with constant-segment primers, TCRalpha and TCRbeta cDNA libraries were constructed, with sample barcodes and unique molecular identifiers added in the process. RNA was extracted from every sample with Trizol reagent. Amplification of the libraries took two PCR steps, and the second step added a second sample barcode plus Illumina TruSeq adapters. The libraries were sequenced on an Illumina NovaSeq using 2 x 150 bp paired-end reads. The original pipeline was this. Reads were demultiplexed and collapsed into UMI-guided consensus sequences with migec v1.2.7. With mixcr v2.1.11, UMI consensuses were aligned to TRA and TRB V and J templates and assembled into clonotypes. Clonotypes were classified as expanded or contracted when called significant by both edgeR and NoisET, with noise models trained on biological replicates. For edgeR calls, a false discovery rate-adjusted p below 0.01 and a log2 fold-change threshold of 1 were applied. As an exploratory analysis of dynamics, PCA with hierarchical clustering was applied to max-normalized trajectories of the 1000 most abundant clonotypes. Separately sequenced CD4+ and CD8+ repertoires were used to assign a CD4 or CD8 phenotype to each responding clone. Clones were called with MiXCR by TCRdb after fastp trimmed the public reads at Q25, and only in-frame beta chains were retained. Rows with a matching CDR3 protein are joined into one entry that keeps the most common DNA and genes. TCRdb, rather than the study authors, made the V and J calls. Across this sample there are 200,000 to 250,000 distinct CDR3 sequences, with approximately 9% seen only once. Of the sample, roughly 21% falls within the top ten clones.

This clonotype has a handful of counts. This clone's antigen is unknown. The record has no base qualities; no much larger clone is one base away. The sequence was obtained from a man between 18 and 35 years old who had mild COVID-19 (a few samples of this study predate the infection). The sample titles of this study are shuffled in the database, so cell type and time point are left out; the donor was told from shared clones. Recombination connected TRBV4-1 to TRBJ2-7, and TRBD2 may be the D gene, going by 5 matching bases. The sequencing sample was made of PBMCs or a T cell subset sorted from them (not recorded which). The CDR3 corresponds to CASSPAGKGYEQYV. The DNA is TGCGCCAGCAGCCCGGCGGGCAAGGGTTACGAGCAGTACGTC.